The text below deals with one T cell receptor beta chain. This record comes from a study of STAT5B mutations in CD4+ large granular lymphocyte leukemia. V lost 7 bases, J lost 0 bases, and 12 bases lay in between. Germline V gene lookup returns CDR1 SNHLY and CDR2 FYNNEI. CDR3 length equals 14 residues. Data came from immunoSEQ multiplex PCR; TCRdb stores just in-frame clones and leaves some out. The table has 20,000 to 25,000 clones, roughly 80% seen once. The receptor comes from a human donor in good health. The chain joins TRBV2 to TRBJ2-5, with D possibly TRBD1 on 6 matching bases. The sample consisted of CD4+ T cells from blood buffy coats. The CDR3 loop is CASNPGEYQETQYF. CDR3 DNA: TGTGCCAGCAATCCAGGGGAGTACCAAGAGACCCAGTACTTC.